The rows below give T cell receptor beta chains drawn from one sample of a study of T-cell memory formation after mild COVID-19. One entry per CDR3 protein results from TCRdb running MiXCR on the 5' RACE reads. The sample includes about 190,000 distinct CDR3 sequences, about a sixth of them seen just once. Input material: PBMCs or a T cell subset sorted from them (not recorded which). These receptors were collected from an adult woman who had mild COVID-19 (a few samples of this study predate the infection). Cell type and time point are not known. CDR3s include the opening cysteine and the closing phenylalanine or tryptophan. A D gene is named only where the DNA matches it firmly. Size values are once, few and many counts, or a class for expanded clones, and some rows have none.

TRBJ2-3 | TRBD2 | many | TRBV20-1 | 15 | CSATGGLAELDTQYF | TGCAGTGCTACCGGCGGACTAGCGGAGTTAGATACGCAGTATTTT
TRBJ1-2 | TRBD1 | . | TRBV18 | 14 | CASSLQGANYGYTF | TGTGCCAGCTCATTGCAGGGGGCAAACTATGGCTACACCTTC
TRBJ2-5 | . | . | TRBV6-2/TRBV6-3 | 17 | CASSYSGTSKSTKTQYF | TGTGCCAGCAGTTACTCTGGCACTAGCAAGAGTACGAAGACCCAGTACTTC
TRBJ2-1 | . | many | TRBV5-1 | 15 | CASSLDTGDHNEQFF | TGCGCCAGCAGCTTGGATACGGGGGATCACAATGAGCAGTTCTTC
TRBJ2-3 | TRBD1 | . | TRBV7-2 | 14 | CASSSGGVKDTQYF | TGTGCCAGCAGCTCAGGGGGAGTGAAAGATACGCAGTATTTT
TRBJ2-2 | . | many | TRBV5-1 | 12 | CASRPQTGELFF | TGCGCCAGCAGGCCTCAGACCGGGGAGCTGTTTTTT
TRBJ1-1 | . | . | TRBV28 | 15 | CASTRPTVMNTEAFF | TGTGCCAGCACCCGACCTACCGTCATGAACACTGAAGCTTTCTTT
TRBJ2-1 | TRBD2 | . | TRBV2 | 15 | CASRPTSGRYNEQFF | TGTGCCAGCAGGCCGACTAGCGGGAGATACAATGAGCAGTTCTTC
TRBJ2-7 | . | many | TRBV28 | 15 | CASSPRTFSSYEQYF | TGTGCCAGCAGTCCACGGACATTTAGCTCCTACGAGCAGTACTTC
TRBJ2-3 | . | . | TRBV6-5 | 10 | CASRGDTQYF | TGTGCCAGTAGGGGAGATACGCAGTATTTT
TRBJ2-3 | . | . | TRBV3-1 | 14 | CASRGPLEGDTQYF | TGTGCCAGCAGAGGCCCCCTTGAGGGGGATACGCAGTATTTT
TRBJ2-7 | TRBD2 | . | TRBV7-2 | 13 | CASGSGRRYEQYF | TGTGCCAGCGGAAGCGGGAGGAGGTACGAGCAGTACTTC
TRBJ2-1 | . | few | TRBV18 | 15 | CASSPEQGYYNEQFF | TGTGCCAGCTCACCTGAGCAGGGTTACTACAATGAGCAGTTCTTC
TRBJ2-7 | . | . | TRBV9 | 14 | CASSFTGTTYEQYF | TGTGCCAGCAGCTTTACAGGGACCACCTACGAGCAGTACTTC
TRBJ1-2 | . | . | TRBV29-1 | 11 | CSVEGVGGYTF | TGCAGCGTTGAAGGCGTAGGTGGCTACACCTTC
TRBJ2-3 | . | . | TRBV4-3 | 16 | CASSQDSFECTDTQYF | TGCGCCAGCAGCCAAGATTCCTTTGAGTGCACAGATACGCAGTATTTT
TRBJ2-3 | TRBD2 | . | TRBV4-2 | 17 | CASSQDDSGASTDTQYF | TGTGCCAGCAGCCAAGATGATAGCGGGGCTAGCACAGATACGCAGTATTTT
TRBJ2-3 | . | . | TRBV14 | 16 | CASSRRERGNTDTQYF | TGTGCCAGCAGCCGAAGGGAGAGGGGGAATACAGATACGCAGTATTTT
TRBJ2-1 | TRBD1 | . | TRBV7-8 | 16 | CASSLGGQGTYNEQFF | TGTGCCAGCAGCTTAGGAGGACAGGGAACGTACAATGAGCAGTTCTTC
TRBJ2-7 | . | . | TRBV3-2 | 19 | CASSPISTGTSGRVYEQYF | TGTGCCAGCAGCCCCATATCGACCGGGACTAGCGGGAGGGTCTACGAGCAGTACTTC
TRBJ1-1 | . | few | TRBV30 | 13 | CAWSVGLNTEAFF | TGTGCCTGGAGTGTGGGCTTGAACACTGAAGCTTTCTTT
TRBJ2-7 | TRBD2 | . | TRBV5-1 | 19 | CASSLRLAGGPFLSYEQYF | TGCGCCAGCAGCTTAAGACTAGCGGGGGGTCCCTTCCTCTCCTACGAGCAGTACTTC
TRBJ2-2 | TRBD1 | few | TRBV9 | 14 | CASRTGGNTGELFF | TGTGCCAGCAGGACAGGGGGTAACACCGGGGAGCTGTTTTTT
TRBJ2-5 | . | few | TRBV5-1 | 13 | CASRRTESGTQYF | TGCGCCAGCAGACGGACGGAGTCGGGGACCCAGTACTTC
TRBJ2-1 | . | many | TRBV5-1 | 12 | CASSVQGNEQFF | TGCGCCAGCAGCGTACAGGGTAATGAGCAGTTCTTC
TRBJ2-7 | . | few | TRBV12-3/TRBV12-4 | 12 | CASSALGGEQYF | TGTGCCAGCAGTGCCCTAGGGGGCGAGCAGTACTTC
TRBJ2-1 | TRBD2 | few | TRBV6-2/TRBV6-3 | 19 | CASSYPGLAGIFSYNEQFF | TGTGCCAGCAGTTACCCGGGACTAGCGGGGATTTTCTCCTACAATGAGCAGTTCTTC
TRBJ2-3 | . | many | TRBV12-3/TRBV12-4 | 11 | CASSSGDTQYF | TGTGCCAGCAGCTCAGGGGATACGCAGTATTTT
TRBJ1-5 | TRBD1 | . | TRBV20-1 | 15 | CSGTGYLYSNQPQHF | TGCAGTGGGACAGGGTACCTGTATAGCAATCAGCCCCAGCATTTT
TRBJ2-2 | TRBD1 | . | TRBV7-7 | 13 | CASSTDRSGELFF | TGTGCTAGCAGCACGGACAGGTCCGGGGAGCTGTTTTTT
TRBJ2-5 | TRBD2 | . | TRBV4-2 | 17 | CASSPTSGRAGKETQYF | TGTGCCAGCAGCCCGACTAGCGGGAGGGCCGGGAAAGAGACCCAGTACTTC
TRBJ1-1 | . | . | TRBV20-1 | 13 | CSADGLGFTEAFF | TGCAGTGCTGACGGCCTGGGGTTCACTGAAGCTTTCTTT
TRBJ2-5 | . | . | TRBV19 | 13 | CASTDRSMETQYF | TGTGCCAGTACCGACAGAAGCATGGAGACCCAGTACTTC
TRBJ2-2 | . | . | TRBV6-6 | 17 | CASTDRAGAQYTGELFF | TGTGCCAGCACCGACCGGGCGGGGGCGCAGTATACCGGGGAGCTGTTTTTT
TRBJ1-2 | . | . | TRBV29-1 | 10 | CSVGNYGYTF | TGCAGCGTTGGAAACTATGGCTACACCTTC
TRBJ2-7 | . | . | TRBV7-9 | 15 | CASSLQQGDSYEQYF | TGTGCCAGCAGCCTACAACAGGGTGATTCCTACGAGCAGTACTTC
TRBJ2-5 | . | . | TRBV5-6 | 16 | CASSPSKQGYGETQYF | TGTGCCAGCAGCCCCTCCAAGCAGGGTTACGGAGAGACCCAGTACTTC
TRBJ2-5 | . | . | TRBV7-6 | 15 | CASSPSTVAGETQYF | TGTGCCAGCAGCCCTTCGACCGTGGCCGGCGAGACCCAGTACTTC
TRBJ2-1 | . | . | TRBV29-1 | 14 | CSVASGRAYNEQFF | TGCAGCGTCGCCTCGGGGCGTGCCTACAATGAGCAGTTCTTC
TRBJ2-1 | . | . | TRBV20-1 | 16 | CSATEGGTSSYNEQFF | TGCAGTGCTACCGAAGGGGGAACAAGCTCCTACAATGAGCAGTTCTTC
TRBJ1-1 | . | . | TRBV3-1 | 14 | CASSLLTGIGEAFF | TGTGCCAGCAGCCTCCTTACAGGGATCGGTGAAGCTTTCTTT
TRBJ1-1 | . | few | TRBV9 | 12 | CASSVARGEAFF | TGTGCCAGCAGCGTAGCAAGGGGTGAAGCTTTCTTT
TRBJ1-3 | . | many | TRBV9 | 14 | CASSLDISGNTIYF | TGTGCCAGCAGCTTGGACATCTCTGGAAACACCATATATTTT
TRBJ1-2 | TRBD1 | few | TRBV29-1 | 14 | CSVPGQGRENGYTF | TGCAGCGTTCCGGGACAGGGGAGGGAAAATGGCTACACCTTC
TRBJ1-1 | . | many | TRBV28 | 14 | CASRRGGWNTEAFF | TGTGCCAGCAGGCGGGGGGGATGGAACACTGAAGCTTTCTTT
TRBJ2-1 | TRBD1 | . | TRBV20-1 | 15 | CSARGQGFGYNEQFF | TGCAGTGCTAGAGGACAGGGTTTTGGATACAATGAGCAGTTCTTC
TRBJ1-2 | TRBD1 | . | TRBV4-1 | 17 | CASSQDLLGGQLYGYTF | TGCGCCAGCAGCCAAGATCTCCTGGGGGGACAGCTCTATGGCTACACCTTC
TRBJ1-6 | . | . | TRBV12-3/TRBV12-4 | 15 | CASSRRTENNSPLHF | TGTGCCAGCAGCCGTAGGACGGAGAATAATTCACCCCTCCACTTT
TRBJ2-3 | . | . | TRBV12-5 | 13 | CASGLGITDTQYF | TGTGCTAGTGGTTTGGGCATCACAGATACGCAGTATTTT
TRBJ2-7 | TRBD1 | few | TRBV2 | 17 | CASSETLTGTEPYEQYF | TGTGCCAGCAGTGAGACCCTGACCGGGACAGAACCCTACGAGCAGTACTTC
TRBJ1-6 | TRBD1 | . | TRBV9 | 15 | CASSPRTGDNSPLHF | TGTGCCAGCAGCCCCCGGACAGGGGATAATTCACCCCTCCACTTT
TRBJ2-7 | TRBD2 | many | TRBV7-2 | 15 | CASSLAASGRGEQYF | TGTGCCAGCAGCTTAGCCGCTAGCGGGAGGGGCGAGCAGTACTTC
TRBJ2-4 | . | few | TRBV20-1 | 18 | CSARVGGISGRTKNIQYF | TGCAGTGCTAGAGTCGGAGGGATATCAGGGCGAACCAAAAACATTCAGTACTTC
TRBJ2-7 | . | few | TRBV12-3/TRBV12-4 | 13 | CASSLVPTYEQYF | TGTGCCAGCAGTTTAGTTCCAACCTACGAGCAGTACTTC
TRBJ1-2 | TRBD1 | . | TRBV6-1 | 13 | CASSDQGARGYTF | TGTGCCAGCAGTGACCAGGGGGCGCGTGGCTACACCTTC